This is a list of T cell receptor beta chains from one sample in a study of regulatory T cells in long-lasting Graves disease. TCRdb re-analysed the multiplex PCR reads in MiXCR, keeping a single row per CDR3 protein. The sample has a few hundred thousand distinct CDR3 sequences, over 15% seen once. The sample was also reused in another study, on T cells in Graves' hyperthyroidism and ophthalmopathy.

The sequencing here drew on peripheral blood mononuclear cells (PBMCs), taken at new diagnosis, from a patient treated with antithyroid drugs. All receptors derive from a man aged 40-49 years with Graves disease. Both conserved end residues are part of each CDR3. The D gene is left open where the match is weak. Rows give clone size only sometimes, using once, few, many, or a class for an expanded clone.

d_call clone_size j_call v_call cdr3_aa cdr3_nt
TRBD1 few TRBJ2-7 TRBV4-3 CASSQDVGTGSHEQYF TGCGCCAGCAGCCAAGATGTCGGGACAGGGTCCCACGAGCAGTACTTC
TRBD2 many TRBJ2-3 TRBV20-1 CSVNRGGDTDTQYF TGCAGTGTGAATCGGGGGGGCGACACAGATACGCAGTATTTT
. . TRBJ2-5 TRBV25-1 CASSPSWQGRETQYF TGTGCCAGCAGCCCCTCTTGGCAGGGGCGAGAGACCCAGTACTTC
TRBD2 few TRBJ2-1 TRBV18 CASSPLTSGRGDEQFF TGTGCCAGCTCACCACTCACTAGCGGGAGAGGAGATGAGCAGTTCTTC
TRBD1 . TRBJ2-5 TRBV12-5 CASGLETGVRETQYF TGTGCTAGTGGTTTGGAGACAGGGGTGCGAGAGACCCAGTACTTC
TRBD2 few TRBJ2-5 TRBV5-1 CASRRLADGTQYF TGCGCCAGCAGAAGACTAGCGGACGGGACCCAGTACTTC
TRBD1 many TRBJ1-2 TRBV28 CASSFPGTGPSNYGYTF TGTGCCAGCAGTTTCCCCGGGACAGGGCCTTCTAACTATGGCTACACCTTC
. many TRBJ1-5 TRBV28 CASSFLRGNNQPQHF TGTGCCAGCAGTTTTTTACGGGGAAACAATCAGCCCCAGCATTTT
. . TRBJ2-1 TRBV19 CASSVIGATGYNEQFF TGTGCCAGTAGTGTTATCGGGGCCACGGGTTACAATGAGCAGTTCTTC
. many TRBJ2-5 TRBV30 CAWSESQFGTQYF TGTGCCTGGAGTGAATCCCAATTTGGGACCCAGTACTTC
TRBD2 many TRBJ2-3 TRBV14 CASSRGRTGLGGTDTQYF TGTGCCAGCAGTAGAGGGCGGACCGGACTAGGCGGCACAGATACGCAGTATTTT
. many TRBJ1-6 TRBV7-3 CASSQWGRGNSPLHF TGTGCCAGCAGCCAATGGGGCAGGGGTAATTCACCCCTCCACTTT
TRBD1 many TRBJ1-4 TRBV28 CASSLFRGVNEKLFF TGTGCCAGCAGTTTATTCAGGGGGGTAAATGAAAAACTGTTTTTT
. many TRBJ2-5 TRBV2 CASVQETQYF TGTGCCAGCGTACAAGAGACCCAGTACTTC
. . TRBJ2-4 TRBV11-2 CASTSAGAKNIQYF TGTGCCAGCACTTCGGCGGGGGCAAAAAACATTCAGTACTTC
TRBD1 few TRBJ1-3 TRBV10-1 CASSPGQGNTIYF TGCGCCAGCAGCCCGGGACAGGGAAACACCATATATTTT
TRBD1 . TRBJ2-5 TRBV4-2 CASRHTGGGETQYF TGTGCCAGCAGGCACACAGGGGGCGGTGAGACCCAGTACTTC
. many TRBJ1-2 TRBV2 CASGPLRTGYGYTF TGTGCCAGCGGGCCTCTGAGAACCGGGTATGGCTACACCTTC
. many TRBJ2-7 TRBV28 CASSPGGGEQYF TGTGCCAGCAGTCCCGGGGGAGGAGAGCAGTACTTC
TRBD2 . TRBJ2-3 TRBV7-3 CASSDSGGSGTDTQYF TGTGCCAGCAGCGATAGCGGGGGGTCGGGCACAGATACGCAGTATTTT
TRBD1 many TRBJ1-6 TRBV7-2 CASSGRDRIPLHF TGTGCCAGCAGCGGCAGGGACAGAATCCCCCTCCACTTT
TRBD1 . TRBJ2-3 TRBV20-1 CSARDADRGPTDTQYF TGCAGTGCTAGAGACGCGGACAGGGGGCCCACAGATACGCAGTATTTT
TRBD1 many TRBJ2-7 TRBV9 CASSVQGTGNEQYF TGTGCCAGCAGCGTACAAGGGACAGGGAACGAGCAGTACTTC
TRBD1 many TRBJ1-1 TRBV3-1 CASSPGTGGWTEAFF TGTGCCAGCAGCCCCGGGACAGGGGGCTGGACTGAAGCTTTCTTT
. many TRBJ1-1 TRBV2 CASSEATFGQSEAFF TGTGCCAGCAGTGAAGCAACTTTCGGACAGTCAGAAGCTTTCTTT
. few TRBJ1-4 TRBV7-9 CASSLTLGGNEKLFF TGTGCCAGCAGCTTGACTTTGGGGGGTAATGAAAAACTGTTTTTT
TRBD1 few TRBJ2-7 TRBV29-1 CSVVDRVSYEQYF TGCAGCGTCGTGGACAGGGTCTCCTACGAGCAGTACTTC
TRBD1 . TRBJ1-6 TRBV11-2 CASSLPGGVRNSPLHF TGTGCCAGCAGCCTCCCAGGGGGCGTAAGGAATTCACCCCTCCACTTT
TRBD2 . TRBJ2-3 TRBV14 CASSPAGGSTDTQYF TGTGCCAGCAGCCCCGCGGGGGGGAGCACAGATACGCAGTATTTT
. few TRBJ2-5 TRBV29-1 CSVSARLRETQYF TGCAGCGTCTCGGCCAGGTTGAGGGAGACCCAGTACTTC
. many TRBJ2-7 TRBV2 CASSGAGYEQYF TGTGCCAGCAGTGGTGCGGGCTACGAGCAGTACTTC